This T cell receptor (beta chain) derives from a study of identical twins. This clonotype was counted once. Antigen specificity is unknown. V was clipped by 4 bases and J by 7 bases, with 19 bases between them. CDR3 length: 15 residues. Germline lookup yields CDR1 LGHNA and CDR2 YNFKEQ. General observations from the study: With monozygotic twins, out-of-frame TCR alpha sharing exceeded what models estimated. Researchers reported weaker excess twin sharing in beta out-of-frame sequences. The analysis was cross-sectional rather than longitudinal within donors.

A universal primer binding site was introduced by template switching. The final cDNA contained unique molecular identifiers. Using its own MiXCR run on the 5' RACE reads, TCRdb lists one record per CDR3 protein. This table has around 1.7 million distinct CDR3 sequences, more than 30% appearing once. This receptor was taken from a newborn girl in good health. The sequencing sample was made of cord blood. The V and J genes are TRBV4-2 and TRBJ1-1, with D unresolved. The DNA of the CDR3 is TGTGCCAGCAGCCGCCGTTCACGGGAGGGAGGTGAAGCTTTCTTT. Translated, it gives CASSRRSREGGEAFF.